The present entry profiles one T cell receptor beta chain with its context. This CDR3 spans 16 amino acids. CDR1 SGHRS and CDR2 YFSETQ come from the germline V gene. V lost 0 bases and J lost 6, with 15 bases in between. The table came from immunoSEQ multiplex PCR; TCRdb's copy has only in-frame clones and leaves some out. The table has roughly 420,000 clones, roughly nine tenths seen once. The sample is drawn from a study of Ad26.COV2.S vaccination and SARS-CoV-2 variants. Described treatment: some 20 received Ad26.COV2.S at low or high dose, single or two shots; several received placebo; per-sample allocation not given. Specimens were obtained on day 63 following the first vaccine or placebo injection.

The V gene is TRBV5-1, the J gene TRBJ2-2, with D tentatively TRBD1 or TRBD2 (5 bases each). This material consisted of peripheral blood, taken in a trial of Ad26.COV2.S vaccine versus placebo. This TCR was sampled from a person aged 18-60 years who received the Ad26.COV2.S COVID-19 vaccine or a placebo. DNA for the CDR3: TGCGCCAGCAGCTTGGCGGCCCGGGTGGGGGCCGGGGAGCTGTTTTTT. Its protein product is CASSLAARVGAGELFF.